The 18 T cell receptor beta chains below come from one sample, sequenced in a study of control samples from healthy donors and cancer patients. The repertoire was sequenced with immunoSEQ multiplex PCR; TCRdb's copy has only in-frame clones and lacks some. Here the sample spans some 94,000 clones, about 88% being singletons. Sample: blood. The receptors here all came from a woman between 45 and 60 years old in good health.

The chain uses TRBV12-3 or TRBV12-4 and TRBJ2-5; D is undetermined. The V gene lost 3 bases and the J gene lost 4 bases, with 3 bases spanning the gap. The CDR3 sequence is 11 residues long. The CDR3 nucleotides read TGTGCCAGCAGTTTTTTAGAGACCCAGTACTTC. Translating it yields CASSFLETQYF.

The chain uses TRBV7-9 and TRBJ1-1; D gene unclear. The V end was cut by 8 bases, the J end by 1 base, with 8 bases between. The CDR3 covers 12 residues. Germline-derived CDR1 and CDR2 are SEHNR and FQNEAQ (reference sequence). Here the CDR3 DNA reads TGTGCCAGCGGCATGAGGAACACTGAAGCTTTCTTT. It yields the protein CASGMRNTEAFF.

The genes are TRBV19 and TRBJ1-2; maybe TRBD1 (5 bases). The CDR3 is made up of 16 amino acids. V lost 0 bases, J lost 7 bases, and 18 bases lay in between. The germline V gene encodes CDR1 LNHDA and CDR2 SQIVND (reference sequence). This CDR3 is CASSIEVGGRAGGYTF. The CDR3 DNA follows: TGTGCCAGTAGTATAGAGGTCGGCGGCAGGGCTGGTGGCTACACCTTC.

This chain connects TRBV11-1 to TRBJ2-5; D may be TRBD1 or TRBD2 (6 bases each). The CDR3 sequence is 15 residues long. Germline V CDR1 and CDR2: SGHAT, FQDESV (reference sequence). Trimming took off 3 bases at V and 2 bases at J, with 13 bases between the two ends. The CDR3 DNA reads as TGTGCCAGCAGCTTGGGGCAAGGGGGGCAAGAGACCCAGTACTTC. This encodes CASSLGQGGQETQYF.

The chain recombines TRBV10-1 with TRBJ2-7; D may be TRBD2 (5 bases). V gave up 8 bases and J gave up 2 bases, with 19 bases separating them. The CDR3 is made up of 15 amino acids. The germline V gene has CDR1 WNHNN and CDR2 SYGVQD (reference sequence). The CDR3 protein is CASPLYRGSPYEQYF. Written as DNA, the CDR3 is TGCGCCAGCCCCCTATATCGGGGTTCTCCCTACGAGCAGTACTTC.

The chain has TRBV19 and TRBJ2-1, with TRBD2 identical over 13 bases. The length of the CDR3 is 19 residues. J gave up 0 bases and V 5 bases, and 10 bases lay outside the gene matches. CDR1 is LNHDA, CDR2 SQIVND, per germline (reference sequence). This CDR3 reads CASSPLGLAGVSSYNEQFF. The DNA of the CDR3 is TGTGCCAGTAGTCCGCTCGGACTAGCGGGAGTAAGCTCCTACAATGAGCAGTTCTTC.

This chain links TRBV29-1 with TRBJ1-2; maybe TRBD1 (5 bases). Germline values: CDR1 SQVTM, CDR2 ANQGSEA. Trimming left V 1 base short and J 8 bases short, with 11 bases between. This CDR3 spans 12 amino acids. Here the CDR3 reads CSVEGQGEGYTF. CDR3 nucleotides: TGCAGCGTTGAAGGGCAGGGAGAGGGCTACACCTTC.

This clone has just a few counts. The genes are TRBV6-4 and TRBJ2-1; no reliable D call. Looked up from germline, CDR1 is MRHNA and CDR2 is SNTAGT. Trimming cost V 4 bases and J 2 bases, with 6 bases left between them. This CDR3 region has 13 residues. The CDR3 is CASSAVAYNEQFF. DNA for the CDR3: TGTGCCAGCAGTGCGGTGGCCTACAATGAGCAGTTCTTC.

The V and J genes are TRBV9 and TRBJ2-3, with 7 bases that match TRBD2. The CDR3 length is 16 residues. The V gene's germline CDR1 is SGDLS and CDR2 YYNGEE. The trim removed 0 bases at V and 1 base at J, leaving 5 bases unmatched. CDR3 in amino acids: CASSVDLAGGTDTQYF. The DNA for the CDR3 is TGTGCCAGCAGCGTAGATCTGGCGGGAGGCACAGATACGCAGTATTTT.

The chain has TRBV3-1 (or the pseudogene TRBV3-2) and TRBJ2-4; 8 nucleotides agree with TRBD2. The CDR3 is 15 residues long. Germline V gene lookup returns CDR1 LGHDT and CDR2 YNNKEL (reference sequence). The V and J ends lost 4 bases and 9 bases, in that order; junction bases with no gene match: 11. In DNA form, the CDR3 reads TGTGCCAGCAGCCCCCCCGCGGGGGGATGTTGCATTCAGTACTTC. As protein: CASSPPAGGCCIQYF.

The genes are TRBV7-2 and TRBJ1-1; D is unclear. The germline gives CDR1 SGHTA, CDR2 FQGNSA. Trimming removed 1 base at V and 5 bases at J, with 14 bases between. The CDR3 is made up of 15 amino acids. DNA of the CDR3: TGTGCCAGCAGCTTAGAATATAGGGCGGGGACTGAAGCTTTCTTT. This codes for CASSLEYRAGTEAFF.

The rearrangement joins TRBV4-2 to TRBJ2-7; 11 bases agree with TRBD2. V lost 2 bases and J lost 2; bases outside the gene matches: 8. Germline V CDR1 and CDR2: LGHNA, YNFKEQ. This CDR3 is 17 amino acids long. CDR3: CASSQTGAGLAAYEQYF. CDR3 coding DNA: TGTGCCAGCAGCCAAACGGGCGCGGGACTAGCGGCCTACGAGCAGTACTTC.

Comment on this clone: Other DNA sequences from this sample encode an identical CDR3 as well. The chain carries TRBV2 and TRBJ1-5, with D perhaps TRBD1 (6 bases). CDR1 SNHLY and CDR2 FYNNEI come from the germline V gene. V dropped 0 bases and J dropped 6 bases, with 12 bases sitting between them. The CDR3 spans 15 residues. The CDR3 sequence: CASSEARGAGQPQHF. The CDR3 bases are TGTGCCAGCAGTGAAGCTCGGGGGGCTGGTCAGCCCCAGCATTTT.

This chain's CDR3 is CASSDDLAGGSYNEQFF. DNA of the CDR3: TGTGCCAGCAGCGATGATCTAGCGGGGGGCTCCTACAATGAGCAGTTCTTC. The V and J genes are TRBV5-4 and TRBJ2-1; TRBD2 matches at 11 bases. CDR1 is SGHNT, CDR2 YYREEE, per germline (reference sequence). Germline trimming cut 4 bases from V and 0 bases from J; bases unmatched to any gene: 6. This CDR3 spans 17 amino acids.

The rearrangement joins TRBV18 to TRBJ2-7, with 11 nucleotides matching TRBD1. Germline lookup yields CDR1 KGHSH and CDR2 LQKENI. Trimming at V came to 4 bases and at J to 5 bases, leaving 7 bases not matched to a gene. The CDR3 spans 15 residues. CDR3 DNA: TGTGCCAGCTCACTGGGACAGGGGGATGTGAACGAGCAGTACTTC. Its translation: CASSLGQGDVNEQYF.

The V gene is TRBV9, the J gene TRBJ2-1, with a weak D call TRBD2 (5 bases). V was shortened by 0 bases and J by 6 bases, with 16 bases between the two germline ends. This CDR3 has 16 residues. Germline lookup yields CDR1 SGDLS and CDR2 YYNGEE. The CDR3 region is CASSVEGGRSFNEQFF. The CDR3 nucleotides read TGTGCCAGCAGCGTAGAGGGCGGGCGGAGTTTCAATGAGCAGTTCTTC. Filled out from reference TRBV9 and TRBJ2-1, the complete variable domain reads DSGVTQTPKHLITATGQRVTLRCSPRSGDLSVYWYQQSLDQGLQFLIQYYNGEERAKGNILERFSAQQFPDLHSELNLSSLELGDSALYFCASSVEGGRSFNEQFFGPGTRLTVL.

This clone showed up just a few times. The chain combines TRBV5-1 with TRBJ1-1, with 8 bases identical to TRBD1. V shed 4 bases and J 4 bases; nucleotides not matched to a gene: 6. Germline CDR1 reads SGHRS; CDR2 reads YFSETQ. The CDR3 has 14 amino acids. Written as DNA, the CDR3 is TGCGCCAGCAGCCCCGGACAGGGCGCCACTGAAGCTTTCTTT. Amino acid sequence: CASSPGQGATEAFF. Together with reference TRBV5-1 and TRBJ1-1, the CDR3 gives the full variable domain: KAGVTQTPRYLIKTRGQQVTLSCSPISGHRSVSWYQQTPGQGLQFLFEYFSETQRNKGNFPGRFSGRQFSNSRSEMNVSTLELGDSALYLCASSPGQGATEAFFGQGTRLTVV.

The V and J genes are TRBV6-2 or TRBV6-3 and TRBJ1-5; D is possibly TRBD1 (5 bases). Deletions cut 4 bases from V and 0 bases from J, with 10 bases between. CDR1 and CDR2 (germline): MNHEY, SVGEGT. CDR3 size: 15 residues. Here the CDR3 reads CASSWQGYSNQPQHF. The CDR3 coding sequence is TGTGCCAGCAGTTGGCAGGGATATAGCAATCAGCCCCAGCATTTT.